The 30 T cell receptor beta chains listed next were all sequenced from one sample in a study of response to subunit inactivated influenza vaccine. MiXCR, applied by TCRdb to the RT-PCR reads, yields one record per CDR3 protein. The repertoire holds over 750,000 distinct CDR3 sequences, 21% seen once, with 9.5% to 13% in the top ten. This material consisted of PBMCs from blood, taken more than 4 days after vaccination. The receptors were gathered from a man in his fifties or sixties who received an inactivated influenza vaccine.

The V call is TRBV7-2, the J call TRBJ2-2; 13 positions match TRBD2. V was clipped by 5 bases and J by 7 bases; unmatched bases: 7. The CDR3 is made up of 16 amino acids. In germline, CDR1 is SGHTA, CDR2 FQGNSA. The CDR3 bases are TGTGCCAGCAGCCCGCGACTAGCGGGAGGAGGCGGGGAGCTGTTTTTT. Its protein product is CASSPRLAGGGGELFF.

The table lists this clonotype with a few counts. This sequence joins TRBV24-1 and TRBJ2-2; D unclear. The CDR3 loop spans 14 amino acids. Germline V gene sequence: CDR1 KGHDR, CDR2 SFDVKD. Between the trimmed V and J ends, which lost 9 bases and 2 bases, there was a span of 12 bases. As DNA, the CDR3 is TGTGCCACCCAAGCGCCCGGAAACACCGGGGAGCTGTTTTTT. Translated: CATQAPGNTGELFF.

The chain links TRBV9 to TRBJ2-7; weak D call: TRBD1 (5 bases). Germline CDR1 reads SGDLS; CDR2 reads YYNGEE. Trimming pared 4 bases from V and 2 bases from J, leaving 13 bases between. This CDR3 is built from 14 residues. The CDR3 DNA sequence: TGTGCCAGCAGCTCCTACGACAGCCCCTACGAGCAGTACTTC. This sequence encodes CASSSYDSPYEQYF.

This clonotype was seen ten or more times. The gene calls are TRBV7-2 and TRBJ1-5; D remains unclear. Germline V gives CDR1 SGHTA, CDR2 FQGNSA. The CDR3 covers 16 residues. V was clipped by 1 base and J by 3 bases, with 13 bases between them. This CDR3 reads CASSLEFGRYNQPQHF. The CDR3 DNA follows: TGTGCCAGCAGCTTAGAATTCGGCAGATACAATCAGCCCCAGCATTTT. The entire variable domain, with the rest obtained from reference TRBV7-2 and TRBJ1-5, is as follows: GAGVSQSPSNKVTEKGKDVELRCDPISGHTALYWYRQSLGQGLEFLIYFQGNSAPDKSGLPSDRFSAERTGGSVSTLTIQRTQQEDSAVYLCASSLEFGRYNQPQHFGDGTRLSIL.

In its sample, this clonotype was seen a few times. The chain has TRBV20-1 and TRBJ1-5, with D maybe TRBD1 (6 bases). The V end lost 1 base, the J end lost 6 bases, and 13 bases lay between the germline ends. This CDR3 is built from 14 residues. From germline, CDR1 is DFQATT and CDR2 SNEGSKA (reference sequence). CDR3 coding DNA: TGCAGTGCTAGAGTGGGGGCGCCTGGTCAGCCCCAGCATTTT. It translates to CSARVGAPGQPQHF.

The chain couples TRBV7-2 to TRBJ1-4, with 8 bases lining up with TRBD1. This CDR3 has 14 residues. Germline V gives CDR1 SGHTA, CDR2 FQGNSA. Trimming removed 3 bases from V and 6 bases from J; junction bases left unmatched: 3. The chain's CDR3 is CASSFRGRDEKLFF. The CDR3 DNA is TGTGCCAGCAGCTTCAGGGGGCGAGATGAAAAACTGTTTTTT.

This chain joins TRBV20-1 and TRBJ1-5; D is possibly TRBD1 (6 bases). In germline, CDR1 is DFQATT, CDR2 SNEGSKA (reference sequence). The CDR3 runs 15 residues. Trimming removed 6 bases at V and 2 bases at J, with 17 bases between. CDR3 coding DNA: TGCAGTGCCAAATACCGGGACACCGGCAATCAGCCCCAGCATTTT. This gives the protein CSAKYRDTGNQPQHF.

This clonotype was counted a few times. The chain employs TRBV10-2 and TRBJ2-1, with D tentatively TRBD1 or TRBD2 (5 bases each). V lost 7 bases, J lost 8 bases, and 15 bases lay in between. Germline-derived CDR1 and CDR2 are WSHSY and SAAADI. The CDR3 length is 13 residues. The CDR3 reads CASMGVHNHEQFF. The CDR3 DNA reads TGCGCCAGCATGGGGGTCCACAACCATGAGCAGTTCTTC.

This clonotype was counted at least ten times. The chain has TRBV20-1 and TRBJ2-1; 12 bases match TRBD2. The V segment lost 6 bases and the J segment 3 bases; nucleotides outside the gene matches: 6. Germline CDR1 DFQATT, CDR2 SNEGSKA (reference sequence). The CDR3 is 15 residues long. The CDR3 nucleotides are TGCAGTGCGAAACTAGCGGGGGGCCGCTACAATGAGCAGTTCTTC. Translated: CSAKLAGGRYNEQFF.

This chain links TRBV7-9 with TRBJ2-3; 9 bases align to TRBD1. This CDR3 has 15 amino acids. The germline V gene has CDR1 SEHNR and CDR2 FQNEAQ (reference sequence). V lost 3 bases, J lost 4 bases, and 5 bases stayed unmatched. This chain's CDR3 is CASSFKWDRADTQYF. As DNA, the CDR3 is TGTGCCAGCAGCTTTAAGTGGGACAGGGCAGATACGCAGTATTTT.

This clonotype was counted many times. The V and J genes are TRBV7-9 and TRBJ2-1, with D tentatively TRBD1 (5 bases). The CDR3 runs 12 residues. Trimming took 4 bases from V and 8 from J, leaving 9 bases between them. In germline, CDR1 is SEHNR, CDR2 FQNEAQ (reference sequence). This CDR3 reads CASSSLGDEQFF. In nucleotides, the CDR3 is TGTGCCAGCAGCTCCCTAGGGGATGAGCAGTTCTTC.

The chain couples TRBV7-8 to TRBJ2-3; TRBD2 is a possible D gene (5 bases). The CDR3 runs to 16 residues. CDR1 and CDR2 from the germline V gene are SGHVS and FQNEAQ. The germline V and J ends were trimmed by 4 bases and 0 bases, with 14 bases remaining between them. This CDR3 is CASSSRWTPSTDTQYF. CDR3 DNA sequence: TGTGCCAGCAGCTCAAGATGGACTCCGAGCACAGATACGCAGTATTTT.

The V call is TRBV4-1, the J call TRBJ2-7; perhaps TRBD1 as D (7 bases). V lost 5 bases to trimming and J lost 3 bases, with 14 bases between them. Germline-derived CDR1 and CDR2 are MGHRA and YSYEKL. The CDR3 length is 14 residues. The CDR3 nucleotides are TGCGCCAGCAGCTCCAGGGGGACTGGCTACGAGCAGTACTTC. Protein product: CASSSRGTGYEQYF.

This clonotype was recorded once. This chain connects TRBV3-1 to TRBJ2-1, with TRBD1 identical over 10 bases. CDR1 and CDR2 (germline): LGHDT, YNNKEL (reference sequence). After removal of 0 bases from V and 5 bases from J, the junction contained 1 base not matched to a gene. CDR3 size: 15 residues. CDR3 loop: CASSQEGQGNNEQFF. The CDR3 bases are TGTGCCAGCAGCCAAGAGGGACAGGGGAACAATGAGCAGTTCTTC.

The V and J genes are TRBV6-2 or TRBV6-3 and TRBJ2-7; D possibly uses TRBD1 or TRBD2 (6 bases each). The germline V gene encodes CDR1 MNHEY and CDR2 SVGEGT. The CDR3 consists of 16 residues. Trimming took off 1 base at V and 1 base at J, with 14 bases between the two ends. The CDR3 bases are TGTGCCAGCAGTTACTGGATGGGGGGCAATTCCTACGAGCAGTACTTC. Protein: CASSYWMGGNSYEQYF.

This clonotype was counted a few times. The rearrangement links TRBV10-3 to TRBJ2-1; TRBD2 agrees at 7 bases. The CDR3 totals 15 residues. Germline V lookup: CDR1 ENHRY, CDR2 SYGVKD. The V and J ends lost 0 bases and 8 bases, in that order; junction bases with no gene match: 7. DNA for the CDR3: TGTGCCATCAGTGAGTCTCTGGCTCGGGGGGATGAGCAGTTCTTC. This gives the protein CAISESLARGDEQFF.

The chain links TRBV2 to TRBJ2-5; D remains unclear. V gave up 2 bases and J gave up 2 bases, with 6 bases separating them. Germline V gives CDR1 SNHLY, CDR2 FYNNEI. This CDR3 has 13 residues. The CDR3 is CASSEQVQETQYF. The CDR3 DNA reads TGTGCCAGCAGTGAACAGGTTCAAGAGACCCAGTACTTC.

This clonotype occurred a few times. V usage is TRBV12-3 or TRBV12-4 and J usage is TRBJ2-2, with D unresolved. The CDR3 extends over 12 amino acids. Trimming removed 8 bases from V and 5 bases from J, with 9 bases in between. CDR3 sequence (DNA): TGTGCCAGCGGGTCTAGAACCGGGGAGCTGTTTTTT. It translates to CASGSRTGELFF.

The chain combines TRBV7-2 with TRBJ2-1; TRBD1 matches at 8 bases. This CDR3 contains 17 residues. V lost 4 bases to trimming and J lost 3 bases; unmatched junction nucleotides: 11. Germline CDR1 and CDR2: SGHTA and FQGNSA. CDR3 in DNA: TGTGCCAGCAGCTCGCCGGTCGGGACAGGCTTCTACAATGAGCAGTTCTTC. Protein sequence: CASSSPVGTGFYNEQFF.

In its sample, this clonotype was seen a few times. This chain links TRBV5-1 with TRBJ1-1; tentatively, D is TRBD1 (5 bases). Germline V lookup: CDR1 SGHRS, CDR2 YFSETQ. V was pared by 3 bases and J by 5 bases, with 20 bases between. The CDR3 sequence is 16 residues long. The CDR3 DNA sequence: TGCGCCAGCAGCTCGTCGGGGCCAAGAGTAGGGACTGAAGCTTTCTTT. Translating gives CASSSSGPRVGTEAFF.

The gene calls are TRBV27 and TRBJ1-1, with 7 bases fitting TRBD1. The CDR3 spans 14 residues. Germline CDR1 reads MNHEY; CDR2 reads SMNVEV (reference sequence). V lost 5 bases to trimming and J lost 6 bases; unmatched junction nucleotides: 9. CDR3 nucleotide sequence: TGTGCCAGCAGTCCCGCAGGGGGTGGGTCTGAAGCTTTCTTT. Its translation is CASSPAGGGSEAFF.

A few counts support this clonotype. The V call is TRBV12-3 or TRBV12-4, the J call TRBJ2-5; weak D call: TRBD2 (5 bases). The CDR3 has 12 amino acids. Between the trimmed V and J ends, which lost 2 bases and 5 bases, there was a span of 6 bases. The CDR3 reads CASSLIAETQYF. In DNA, the CDR3 is TGTGCCAGCAGTTTAATAGCGGAGACCCAGTACTTC.

The chain links TRBV27 to TRBJ2-7; D uncertain. The V gene lost 5 bases and the J gene lost 0 bases, with 14 bases spanning the gap. The CDR3 consists of 15 residues. Germline assignment: CDR1 MNHEY and CDR2 SMNVEV (reference sequence). As DNA, the CDR3 is TGTGCCAGCAGTCCCTCCCCAGCGCACTCCTACGAGCAGTACTTC. As protein: CASSPSPAHSYEQYF.

This chain links TRBV12-5 with TRBJ2-1, with 9 positions matching TRBD1. This CDR3 region has 14 residues. Losses at the gene ends were 6 bases for V and 7 bases for J; bases not matched to a gene: 7. In germline, CDR1 is LGHNT, CDR2 FRNRAP. The CDR3 loop is CASGPRDRENEQFF. DNA for the CDR3: TGTGCTAGTGGCCCTAGGGACAGGGAAAATGAGCAGTTCTTC.

V usage is TRBV19 and J usage is TRBJ2-5; 9 nucleotides match TRBD2. There are 15 residues in the CDR3. Germline CDR1 and CDR2: LNHDA and SQIVND (reference sequence). V gave up 4 bases and J gave up 2 bases; unmatched junction bases: 5. The DNA for the CDR3 is TGTGCCAGTAGTACTCCGGGACTAGCTCAAGAGACCCAGTACTTC. This encodes CASSTPGLAQETQYF.

This clonotype was observed at least ten times. The V gene is TRBV12-3 or TRBV12-4, the J gene TRBJ2-7, with 8 positions matching TRBD1. The CDR3 is 14 amino acids. V trimming: 5 bases; J trimming: 5 bases; junction bases outside the gene matches: 8. CDR3 loop: CASSQGTGGNEQYF. The DNA of the CDR3 is TGTGCCAGCAGTCAAGGGACAGGTGGTAACGAGCAGTACTTC.

This sequence joins TRBV12-3 or TRBV12-4 and TRBJ2-5, with unresolved D. The CDR3 totals 14 residues. Trimming stripped 3 bases from V and 5 bases from J, with 13 bases between. The CDR3 DNA reads as TGTGCCAGCAGTTTGAACCTAGGATCCGAGACCCAGTACTTC. Residues: CASSLNLGSETQYF.

The V call is TRBV6-2 or TRBV6-3, the J call TRBJ2-5; 8 bases are a match to TRBD2. In germline, CDR1 is MNHEY, CDR2 SVGEGT. The trim removed 0 bases at V and 4 bases at J, leaving 10 bases unmatched. CDR3 length: 17 amino acids. CDR3 in amino acids: CASSYSGLVYGRETQYF. The CDR3 DNA reads TGTGCCAGCAGTTACTCGGGACTAGTATACGGCAGAGAGACCCAGTACTTC.

This clonotype was picked up a small number of times. The V and J genes are TRBV24-1 and TRBJ1-5, with a tentative D call TRBD1 (5 bases). Looked up from germline, CDR1 is KGHDR and CDR2 is SFDVKD. The CDR3 consists of 16 residues. V dropped 4 bases and J dropped 1 base, with 13 bases sitting between them. CDR3 in amino acids: CATSEAGGRSNQPQHF. For the CDR3, the DNA is TGTGCCACCAGTGAGGCGGGGGGACGAAGCAATCAGCCCCAGCATTTT.

This clonotype was found a few times. In DNA form, the CDR3 reads TGTGCCAGCAGCTTATCCGGGAAATACGAGCAGTACTTC. Encoded protein: CASSLSGKYEQYF. J is TRBJ2-7 and V is TRBV7-9, with D maybe TRBD2 (5 bases). This CDR3 has 13 residues. Germline CDR1 reads SEHNR; CDR2 reads FQNEAQ (reference sequence). Deletions cut 2 bases from V and 4 bases from J, with 9 bases between.